One T cell receptor beta chain is described in this entry. With 60 Vbeta and 13 Jbeta primers, the PCR was carried out. Sequencing used immunoSEQ multiplex PCR; TCRdb keeps in-frame clones, though not all of them. The sample contains some 150,000 clones, around 82% of which appear only once. Donors sampled were nominally healthy, though unrecorded immune exposures were likely. This sample was included in a study of cytomegalovirus exposure and HLA in healthy donors. The V end lost 4 bases, the J end lost 7 bases, and 23 bases lay between the germline ends. CDR3 length: 18 residues. Germline V lookup: CDR1 LNHNV, CDR2 YYDKDF (reference sequence).

The sequenced sample consisted of PBMCs. The sequence derives from a woman aged 45-60 years in good health and CMV-seropositive. The J gene is TRBJ1-6, the V gene TRBV15, with TRBD1 as a possible D gene (5 bases). CDR3 amino acids: CATSTEQRGSSQNSPLHF. In DNA form, the CDR3 reads TGTGCCACCAGCACTGAACAGCGGGGGTCATCGCAGAATTCACCCCTCCACTTT.